Here is one TCR beta chain with its context. Its specificity is unknown. The data were obtained in a study of Ad26.COV2.S vaccination and SARS-CoV-2 variants. Whole-study findings and limits: Quantification of TCR breadth and depth may have yielded underestimates of total T cell responses. Vaccinated individuals (as opposed to placebo recipients) had higher spike-specific TCR breadth.

Repertoires were generated with immunoSEQ multiplex PCR, while TCRdb's copy carries only in-frame clones and drops some. The sample carries 300,000 to 400,000 clones, 90% to 95% recorded once. Sequencing was performed on peripheral blood, taken after recovery from COVID-19. This sequence was found in a human donor who had recovered from COVID-19.

CDR3 in amino acids: CASSPRGQPNTEAFF. The CDR3, as DNA: TGTGCCAGCAGCCCCCGGGGACAGCCGAACACTGAAGCTTTCTTT. V is TRBV7-9 and J is TRBJ1-1; 7 nucleotides agree with TRBD1. Germline V gene lookup returns CDR1 SEHNR and CDR2 FQNEAQ (reference sequence). This CDR3 contains 15 residues. J lost 1 base, V lost 5 bases, and 7 bases had no gene match. Filled out from reference TRBV7-9 and TRBJ1-1, the complete variable domain reads DTGVSQNPRHKITKRGQNVTFRCDPISEHNRLYWYRQTLGQGPEFLTYFQNEAQLEKSRLLSDRFSAERPKGSFSTLEIQRTEQGDSAMYLCASSPRGQPNTEAFFGQGTRLTVV.